One sample yielded the 30 T cell receptor beta chains listed below, sequenced in a study of shared clonotypes between healthy human individuals (dated by TCRdb to 2018 to 2021). For the CD8 naive samples, CD45RO-negative cells were positively selected for CCR7, yielding a CD45RA+CCR7+ population from which TemRA cells were excluded. The library came from the immunoSEQ multiplex PCR assay. Drawn from immuneACCESS, this table holds only the in-frame rearrangements with V and J called that TCRdb kept. Clones are partly lost; checked studies trace under half to an unresolved V gene and leave the rest unexplained. The sample table lists hundreds of thousands of clones, about 95% of them with a count of one. The ten top clones hold over 0.1% of the sample. The sequenced sample was naive CD8+ T cells sorted from blood. In the paper's terms, the cell subset or site label means: CD45RA+CCR7+. The receptors originated from a woman aged 30 to 39 in good health.

The chain joins TRBV2 to TRBJ1-5; D unclear. V gave up 2 bases and J gave up 3 bases, with 8 bases separating them. CDR1 is SNHLY and CDR2 is FYNNEI in the germline V gene. This CDR3 spans 14 amino acids. CDR3 loop: CASSEFDFNQPQHF. DNA of the CDR3: TGTGCCAGCAGTGAATTTGATTTCAATCAGCCCCAGCATTTT.

A remark on this clone: Other nucleotide sequences in the sample specify the same CDR3. This sequence joins TRBV5-4 and TRBJ2-2, with TRBD2 identical over 10 bases. This CDR3 has 16 residues. Germline values: CDR1 SGHNT, CDR2 YYREEE (reference sequence). Unmatched junction bases numbered 2, after V lost 0 bases and J lost 3 bases. Here the CDR3 reads CASSLGLAGDTGELFF. CDR3 DNA sequence: TGTGCCAGCAGCTTGGGGCTAGCGGGAGACACCGGGGAGCTGTTTTTT.

The CDR3 nucleotides read TGTGCTAGTGGTTTGGGCAGGGGTCACAACAATGAGCAGTTCTTC. It yields the protein CASGLGRGHNNEQFF. The genes are TRBV12-5 and TRBJ2-1, with D tentatively TRBD1 (6 bases). Germline V gene lookup returns CDR1 LGHNT and CDR2 FRNRAP. V lost 1 base and J 5 bases, leaving 12 bases between the germline ends. CDR3 size: 15 residues. The entire variable domain, with the rest obtained from reference TRBV12-5 and TRBJ2-1, is as follows: DARVTQTPRHKVTEMGQEVTMRCQPILGHNTVFWYRQTMMQGLELLAYFRNRAPLDDSGMPKDRFSAEMPDATLATLKIQPSEPRDSAVYFCASGLGRGHNNEQFFGPGTRLTVL.

The V gene is TRBV5-1, the J gene TRBJ2-7; D perhaps matches TRBD1 (6 bases). The V and J ends lost 2 bases and 3 bases respectively, with 15 bases between them. Germline CDR1 reads SGHRS; CDR2 reads YFSETQ. The CDR3 contains 15 residues. CDR3 in DNA: TGCGCCAGCAGCTTTCGGGCAGGGGCGGACTACGAGCAGTACTTC. The encoded protein is CASSFRAGADYEQYF.

The rearrangement uses TRBV2 and TRBJ1-1; TRBD1 agrees at 7 bases. CDR3 length: 14 amino acids. Trimming removed 5 bases from V and 0 bases from J; junction bases left unmatched: 3. Germline V gene sequence: CDR1 SNHLY, CDR2 FYNNEI. CDR3 in amino acids: CASSPGQLNTEAFF. Here the CDR3 DNA reads TGTGCCAGCAGTCCGGGACAGTTGAACACTGAAGCTTTCTTT. The variable domain in full, completed from reference TRBV2 and TRBJ1-1, reads EPEVTQTPSHQVTQMGQEVILRCVPISNHLYFYWYRQILGQKVEFLVSFYNNEISEKSEIFDDQFSVERPDGSNFTLKIRSTKLEDSAMYFCASSPGQLNTEAFFGQGTRLTVV.

The V call is TRBV29-1, the J call TRBJ2-1, with 10 positions matching TRBD2. The trim removed 0 bases at V and 8 bases at J, leaving 10 bases unmatched. The CDR3 sequence is 16 residues long. Germline CDR1 is SQVTM and CDR2 is ANQGSEA. In DNA form, the CDR3 reads TGCAGCGTTGAAGATTCTACTAGCGGGGAACCATATGAGCAGTTCTTC. As protein: CSVEDSTSGEPYEQFF.

The genes are TRBV15 and TRBJ2-5; no clear D. Germline V gene lookup returns CDR1 LNHNV and CDR2 YYDKDF (reference sequence). V lost 0 bases to trimming and J lost 5 bases, with 7 bases between them. This CDR3 comprises 13 residues. As DNA, the CDR3 is TGTGCCACCAGCAGAGATGTGGGGGAGACCCAGTACTTC. It specifies CATSRDVGETQYF.

The V and J genes are TRBV28 and TRBJ2-7; 15 nucleotides match TRBD2. The CDR3 spans 16 residues. Germline V gives CDR1 MDHEN, CDR2 SYDVKM. V shed 6 bases, J shed 5 bases, and the junction held 8 bases outside the gene matches. CDR3 region: CASSVGLAGGRHEQYF. DNA of the CDR3: TGTGCCAGCAGCGTGGGACTAGCGGGAGGTCGGCACGAGCAGTACTTC.

In this sample, this clone turned up once. The rearrangement joins TRBV7-9 to TRBJ2-1; possible D gene TRBD2, 6 bases. Trimming removed 3 bases from V and 4 bases from J, with 13 bases in between. The length of the CDR3 is 15 residues. Germline V gives CDR1 SEHNR, CDR2 FQNEAQ (reference sequence). For the CDR3, the DNA is TGTGCCAGCAGCTTCGGGGCTAGCGCATACAATGAGCAGTTCTTC. Translation: CASSFGASAYNEQFF. Variable domain in full (rest from reference TRBV7-9 and TRBJ2-1): DTGVSQNPRHKITKRGQNVTFRCDPISEHNRLYWYRQTLGQGPEFLTYFQNEAQLEKSRLLSDRFSAERPKGSFSTLEIQRTEQGDSAMYLCASSFGASAYNEQFFGPGTRLTVL.

This chain links TRBV7-3 with TRBJ2-1; TRBD2 aligns across 14 bases. Per the germline V gene, CDR1 is SGHTA and CDR2 is FQGTGA. There are 16 residues in the CDR3. The V and J ends lost 6 bases and 3 bases, in that order; junction bases with no gene match: 4. This chain's CDR3 is CASSFGLAGGYNEQFF. CDR3 nucleotides: TGTGCCAGCAGTTTCGGACTAGCGGGAGGCTACAATGAGCAGTTCTTC.

This clone was observed a few times. This rearrangement joins TRBV9 to TRBJ1-2, with D uncertain. Per germline, CDR1 SGDLS and CDR2 YYNGEE. This CDR3 comprises 14 residues. V gave up 3 bases and J gave up 8 bases, with 17 bases separating them. The CDR3 nucleotides read TGTGCCAGCAGCGAGTCCATGAGTGGATGGGGCTACACCTTC. It codes for CASSESMSGWGYTF.

The chain links TRBV10-3 to TRBJ1-1; 7 bases map to TRBD1. Germline values: CDR1 ENHRY, CDR2 SYGVKD. The CDR3 covers 14 residues. With 6 bases clipped from V and 4 bases from J, the junction kept 8 bases outside the gene matches. CDR3 in amino acids: CAIRQGLTGTEAFF. The CDR3 DNA is TGTGCCATCAGACAGGGGTTAACGGGCACTGAAGCTTTCTTT.

The chain is built from TRBV4-1 and TRBJ1-2; D not certain. Germline lookup yields CDR1 MGHRA and CDR2 YSYEKL. The ends were cut back, 1 base at V and 4 bases at J, with 10 bases in the middle. The CDR3 length is 14 residues. DNA of the CDR3: TGCGCCAGCAGCCAAGGGCGTGGAGTCTATGGCTACACCTTC. Its translation is CASSQGRGVYGYTF.

The chain is built from TRBV18 and TRBJ1-1, with 9 bases matching TRBD1. V was pared by 3 bases and J by 7 bases, with 9 bases of the junction left unmatched. The germline V gene has CDR1 KGHSH and CDR2 LQKENI. This CDR3 is 15 amino acids long. CDR3 nucleotides: TGTGCCAGCTCACCCTCGGACAGGGGCTTACTTGAAGCTTTCTTT. It yields the protein CASSPSDRGLLEAFF.

This clone was recorded only once. The chain uses TRBV19 and TRBJ2-5; TRBD1 or TRBD2 may be the D gene (6 bases each). The CDR3 length is 14 residues. The V end lost 2 bases, the J end lost 4 bases, and 11 bases lay between the germline ends. The germline V gene encodes CDR1 LNHDA and CDR2 SQIVND (reference sequence). CDR3 in DNA: TGTGCCAGTAGTATACTAGGGGGGTTAGAGACCCAGTACTTC. As protein: CASSILGGLETQYF.

The CDR3 DNA sequence: TGTGCCATCAGTGAGGGGCATGAGTACGCCTATGGCTACACCTTC. This encodes CAISEGHEYAYGYTF. This chain links TRBV10-3 with TRBJ1-2; no definite D call. CDR3 length: 15 residues. Germline-derived CDR1 and CDR2 are ENHRY and SYGVKD. Trimming pared 2 bases from V and 4 bases from J, leaving 14 bases between.

The chain recombines TRBV5-1 with TRBJ1-1; D is perhaps TRBD1 (5 bases). The CDR3 is made up of 15 amino acids. V was trimmed by 3 bases and J by 5 bases, leaving 17 bases between them. Germline V CDR1 and CDR2: SGHRS, YFSETQ. CDR3 sequence reads: CASSWAAGRGTEAFF. The CDR3 region has the DNA TGCGCCAGCAGCTGGGCCGCCGGGAGGGGAACTGAAGCTTTCTTT.

This chain connects TRBV28 to TRBJ1-1; maybe TRBD1 (6 bases). Per the germline V gene, CDR1 is MDHEN and CDR2 is SYDVKM. V lost 5 bases and J 6 bases, leaving 13 bases between the germline ends. The length of the CDR3 is 13 residues. The CDR3 DNA is TGTGCCAGCAGTATTCAGGGGTATGCTGAAGCTTTCTTT. Amino acid sequence: CASSIQGYAEAFF.

This rearrangement joins TRBV4-1 to TRBJ1-1, with unresolved D. The CDR3 sequence is 14 residues long. Germline CDR1 reads MGHRA; CDR2 reads YSYEKL. The V end was cut by 0 bases, the J end by 5 bases, with 10 bases between. CDR3 DNA: TGCGCCAGCAGCCAAGATGGAACCGCTACTGAAGCTTTCTTT. This encodes CASSQDGTATEAFF.

The chain carries TRBV27 and TRBJ2-7; tentatively, D is TRBD1 or TRBD2 (5 bases each). The V end lost 3 bases, the J end lost 4 bases, and 16 bases lay between the germline ends. Germline CDR1 reads MNHEY; CDR2 reads SMNVEV (reference sequence). This CDR3 comprises 15 residues. CDR3 residues: CASSFEGSMGYEQYF. CDR3 nucleotides: TGTGCCAGCAGTTTTGAGGGGAGTATGGGATACGAGCAGTACTTC.

The rearrangement links TRBV4-1 to TRBJ2-1; TRBD1 aligns across 10 bases. Germline trimming cut 5 bases from V and 7 bases from J; bases unmatched to any gene: 8. There are 15 residues in the CDR3. In germline, CDR1 is MGHRA, CDR2 YSYEKL. The CDR3 DNA is TGCGCCAGCAGCGACCGGGACAGGGGTAGAAATGAGCAGTTCTTC. It is translated as CASSDRDRGRNEQFF.

This rearrangement joins TRBV9 to TRBJ1-5, with D tentatively TRBD1 (6 bases). V lost 3 bases and J 7 bases, leaving 17 bases between the germline ends. The germline gives CDR1 SGDLS, CDR2 YYNGEE. The CDR3 covers 15 residues. The chain's CDR3 is CASSASGGAGQPQHF. The CDR3 DNA is TGTGCCAGCAGCGCGTCGGGGGGGGCCGGACAGCCCCAGCATTTT.

The chain combines TRBV13 with TRBJ1-1, with 10 bases that match TRBD1. The trim removed 5 bases at V and 4 bases at J, leaving 4 bases unmatched. The CDR3 has 14 amino acids. The V gene's germline CDR1 is PRHDT and CDR2 FYEKMQ (reference sequence). CDR3 amino acids: CASSQGQGGTEAFF. DNA of the CDR3: TGTGCCAGCAGCCAAGGACAGGGGGGCACTGAAGCTTTCTTT.

This chain links TRBV10-3 with TRBJ2-6; no definite D call. V gave up 2 bases and J gave up 0 bases, with 17 bases separating them. CDR1 is ENHRY and CDR2 is SYGVKD in the germline V gene. CDR3 length: 19 amino acids. DNA for the CDR3: TGTGCCATCAGTGAGGCGGAAAAGGCCCCTGACTCTGGGGCCAACGTCCTGACTTTC. It codes for CAISEAEKAPDSGANVLTF.

V is TRBV9 and J is TRBJ1-3, with D tentatively TRBD1 (5 bases). Trimming removed 4 bases from V and 0 bases from J, with 11 bases in between. The CDR3 extends over 15 amino acids. Germline lookup yields CDR1 SGDLS and CDR2 YYNGEE. The CDR3 sequence: CASSSGGDSGNTIYF. CDR3 nucleotide sequence: TGTGCCAGCAGCTCCGGGGGGGACTCTGGAAACACCATATATTTT.

The chain uses TRBV19 and TRBJ1-1; D may be TRBD1 (6 bases). This CDR3 region has 15 residues. The germline CDR1 and CDR2 sequences are LNHDA and SQIVND (reference sequence). Trimming removed 5 bases at V and 3 bases at J, with 16 bases between. Here the CDR3 reads CASSADSGQYTEAFF. In DNA form, the CDR3 reads TGTGCCAGTAGTGCAGACTCCGGACAGTACACTGAAGCTTTCTTT.

The V gene is TRBV11-3, the J gene TRBJ2-7, with D maybe TRBD1 (6 bases). V lost 1 base and J 2 bases, leaving 6 bases between the germline ends. The germline V gene has CDR1 SGHNT and CDR2 YENEEA. The CDR3 consists of 13 residues. The CDR3 DNA sequence: TGTGCCAGCAGCTTAGCAGGGGCCTACGAGCAGTACTTC. It codes for CASSLAGAYEQYF.

The V and J genes are TRBV27 and TRBJ2-5, with a tentative D call TRBD1 (5 bases). V was shortened by 4 bases and J by 5 bases, with 14 bases between the two germline ends. The CDR3 loop spans 14 amino acids. Germline CDR1 and CDR2: MNHEY and SMNVEV (reference sequence). CDR3 DNA: TGTGCCAGCAGTTGGCAGGGCCAGGAGGAGACCCAGTACTTC. It yields the protein CASSWQGQEETQYF.

This rearrangement joins TRBV28 to TRBJ1-3; possibly TRBD1 for D (6 bases). Trimming removed 2 bases from V and 7 bases from J, with 15 bases in between. Germline CDR1 reads MDHEN; CDR2 reads SYDVKM. The CDR3 covers 15 residues. CDR3 sequence reads: CASSLMTGLGNTIYF. CDR3 nucleotides: TGTGCCAGCAGTTTAATGACAGGCTTAGGGAACACCATATATTTT. The complete variable domain, with remaining parts taken from reference TRBV28 and TRBJ1-3, reads DVKVTQSSRYLVKRTGEKVFLECVQDMDHENMFWYRQDPGLGLRLIYFSYDVKMKEKGDIPEGYSVSREKKERFSLILESASTNQTSMYLCASSLMTGLGNTIYFGEGSWLTVV.

V and J are TRBV10-3 and TRBJ2-7; 10 nucleotides agree with TRBD2. Trimming at V came to 5 bases and at J to 5 bases, leaving 9 bases not matched to a gene. Germline lookup yields CDR1 ENHRY and CDR2 SYGVKD. The CDR3 extends over 15 amino acids. Written as DNA, the CDR3 is TGTGCCATCAGTACCTCTAGCGGGAGTTCCCACGAGCAGTACTTC. Its protein product is CAISTSSGSSHEQYF.